The 2 T cell receptor beta chains given below trace back to one sample, sequenced in a study of T cells and Merkel cell carcinoma outcomes. Produced via immunoSEQ multiplex PCR; TCRdb's table is partial and in-frame only. This sample has 9,500 to 15,000 clones; less than 97% occur once, and the top ten carry more than 0.9%. The sample was tumor tissue from Merkel cell carcinoma. These receptors originate from a human donor with Merkel cell carcinoma.

In this sample, this clone turned up once. The chain has TRBV30 and TRBJ2-1; 8 positions match TRBD1. The CDR3 length is 15 residues. V shed 5 bases, J shed 9 bases, and the junction held 15 bases outside the gene matches. In germline, CDR1 is GTSNPN, CDR2 SVGIG (reference sequence). CDR3 sequence (DNA): TGTGCCTGGGAGTTAAAGGACAGGGATGTGCGTGAGCAGTTCTTC. It specifies CAWELKDRDVREQFF.

J is TRBJ2-3 and V is TRBV7-9; 7 positions match TRBD2. V trimming: 5 bases; J trimming: 3 bases; junction bases outside the gene matches: 8. CDR1 and CDR2 (germline): SEHNR, FQNEAQ (reference sequence). The CDR3 is made up of 15 amino acids. CDR3 amino acids: CASSTASGDTDTQYF. For the CDR3, the DNA is TGTGCCAGCAGCACGGCTAGCGGCGATACAGATACGCAGTATTTT.